These 23 T cell receptor beta chains were all obtained from the same sample, sequenced in a study of T-cell memory formation after mild COVID-19. In TCRdb, the 5' RACE reads were re-called with MiXCR into one record per CDR3 protein. The table lists around 200,000 distinct CDR3 sequences, approximately 10% of them singletons, with around 3.4% in the top ten. The sample consisted of PBMCs or a T cell subset sorted from them (not recorded which). These receptors all come from a man younger than 35 who had mild COVID-19 (a few samples of this study predate the infection). Cell type and time point are not known.

This clonotype was detected a few times. The chain employs TRBV11-2 and TRBJ2-4, with 8 nucleotides matching TRBD1. CDR3 length: 15 amino acids. Germline-derived CDR1 and CDR2 are SGHAT and FQNNGV. The V segment lost 5 bases and the J segment 6 bases; nucleotides outside the gene matches: 9. The CDR3 sequence: CASSGDRFFRNIQYF. CDR3 coding DNA: TGTGCCAGCAGCGGGGACAGGTTTTTCAGAAACATTCAGTACTTC.

The rearrangement links TRBV12-3 or TRBV12-4 to TRBJ1-2; no reliable D call. The CDR3 extends over 13 amino acids. V lost 2 bases and J 8 bases, leaving 12 bases between the germline ends. As DNA, the CDR3 is TGTGCCAGCAGTTTATCCGGGGATAGAGGCTACACCTTC. Its protein is CASSLSGDRGYTF.

The sample holds a few counts of this clonotype. The rearrangement links TRBV6-6 to TRBJ2-5; 7 positions agree with TRBD2. In germline, CDR1 is MNHNY, CDR2 SVGAGI (reference sequence). The ends lost 5 bases at V and 5 bases at J; junction bases unmatched: 11. This CDR3 region has 15 residues. The CDR3 nucleotides are TGTGCCAGCAGTGCGCGGGACTACCGGGGTGAGACCCAGTACTTC. As protein: CASSARDYRGETQYF.

This clonotype appeared many times. The chain is built from TRBV7-2 and TRBJ2-1; D might be TRBD1 (5 bases). CDR1 and CDR2 from the germline V gene are SGHTA and FQGNSA. The CDR3 has 15 residues. The germline V and J ends were trimmed by 4 bases and 5 bases, with 15 bases remaining between them. This CDR3 is CASSWVGVPHNEQFF. Written as DNA, the CDR3 is TGTGCCAGCAGCTGGGTAGGGGTTCCCCACAATGAGCAGTTCTTC.

There are a few counts of this clonotype. The chain combines TRBV5-1 with TRBJ2-7; 14 bases fit TRBD2. The length of the CDR3 is 17 residues. With V trimmed by 5 bases and J by 0 bases, 7 bases remained unmatched. Germline values: CDR1 SGHRS, CDR2 YFSETQ. The CDR3 DNA reads as TGCGCCAGCAGTTCCGGGACTAGCGGGGGCCGCTCCTACGAGCAGTACTTC. Encoded protein: CASSSGTSGGRSYEQYF.

V gene TRBV6-2 or TRBV6-3 combines with J gene TRBJ1-5, with D perhaps matching TRBD1 (6 bases). Trimming left V 8 bases short and J 11 bases short, with 19 bases between. Per the germline V gene, CDR1 is MNHEY and CDR2 is SVGEGT. CDR3 length equals 13 residues. The CDR3 DNA follows: TGTGCCAGCGACAAGACAGGTTGGGGGGCCCAGCATTTT. The encoded protein is CASDKTGWGAQHF.

This clonotype was detected only a few times. The J gene is TRBJ1-4, the V gene TRBV14, with D hard to call. Germline loops: CDR1 SGHDN, CDR2 FVKESK. V was cut by 4 bases and J by 5 bases, with 11 bases left in between. The CDR3 totals 14 residues. The CDR3 region has the DNA TGTGCCAGCAGCCCGGGCCTCGTGAATGAAAAACTGTTTTTT. Amino acid sequence: CASSPGLVNEKLFF.

V gene TRBV5-1 combines with J gene TRBJ2-5; TRBD1 matches 9 bases. V shed 2 bases, J shed 0 bases, and the junction held 2 bases outside the gene matches. The CDR3 has 15 amino acids. Germline V gene lookup returns CDR1 SGHRS and CDR2 YFSETQ. The CDR3 reads CASSFGTGHQETQYF. CDR3 in DNA: TGCGCCAGCAGCTTCGGGACAGGGCACCAAGAGACCCAGTACTTC.

The chain uses TRBV28 and TRBJ1-6, with D unresolved. V dropped 5 bases and J dropped 0 bases, with 14 bases sitting between them. This CDR3 has 17 residues. The germline CDR1 and CDR2 sequences are MDHEN and SYDVKM. The CDR3 loop reads CASSTLAWSSYNSPLHF. CDR3 bases: TGTGCCAGCAGTACTCTAGCGTGGAGCTCCTATAATTCACCCCTCCACTTT.

The V and J genes are TRBV25-1 and TRBJ1-2; D is uncertain. V lost 4 bases and J 3 bases, leaving 9 bases between the germline ends. The CDR3 length is 13 residues. Germline V gene lookup returns CDR1 MGHDK and CDR2 SYGVNS. Here the CDR3 reads CASSGVGYYGYTF. In nucleotides, the CDR3 is TGTGCCAGCAGTGGAGTCGGATACTATGGCTACACCTTC.

This clonotype was counted between two and nine times. The V gene is TRBV3-1, the J gene TRBJ1-1; D is perhaps TRBD1 (5 bases). The CDR3 covers 11 residues. The V gene's germline CDR1 is LGHDT and CDR2 YNNKEL (reference sequence). Trimming removed 8 bases from V and 11 bases from J, with 15 bases in between. In nucleotides, the CDR3 is TGTGCCAGCGCGGGAGGGGCGCGGGCTTTCTTT. Translated, it gives CASAGGARAFF.

The chain combines TRBV7-2 with TRBJ1-3; a weak D match, TRBD1 (6 bases). Between the trimmed V and J ends, which lost 5 bases and 3 bases, there was a span of 14 bases. This CDR3 comprises 15 residues. Germline V gives CDR1 SGHTA, CDR2 FQGNSA. This CDR3 reads CASSRGGAGGNTIYF. CDR3 nucleotides: TGTGCCAGCAGCCGCGGGGGGGCCGGTGGAAACACCATATATTTT.

The chain is built from TRBV7-3 and TRBJ2-5; 8 nucleotides line up with TRBD1. This CDR3 is built from 13 residues. Losses at the gene ends were 5 bases for V and 7 bases for J; bases not matched to a gene: 6. Germline CDR1 is SGHTA and CDR2 is FQGTGA. For the CDR3, the DNA is TGTGCCAGCAGCCCGACAGGGGACGGGACCCAGTACTTC. Its protein is CASSPTGDGTQYF.

This clonotype was seen a few times. The chain uses TRBV4-3 and TRBJ2-2; no definite D call. Germline V gene data show CDR1 as LGHNA and CDR2 as YSLEER. The CDR3 length is 18 residues. Trimming stripped 0 bases from V and 1 base from J, with 15 bases between. DNA of the CDR3: TGCGCCAGCAGCCAAGAGTTGGGTAGGAGATTGAACACCGGGGAGCTGTTTTTT. It translates to CASSQELGRRLNTGELFF.

Only a few counts were recorded for this clonotype. The rearrangement uses TRBV2 and TRBJ2-3; D may be TRBD2 (5 bases). There are 12 residues in the CDR3. V lost 6 bases to trimming and J lost 4 bases, with 8 bases between them. CDR1 is SNHLY and CDR2 is FYNNEI in the germline V gene. As DNA, the CDR3 is TGTGCCAGCAGAGAGAGGGCAGATACGCAGTATTTT. Translation: CASRERADTQYF.

This clonotype turned up a few times. The V gene is TRBV11-2, the J gene TRBJ1-1; D gene uncertain. This CDR3 has 17 amino acids. The V gene lost 4 bases and the J gene lost 0 bases, with 18 bases spanning the gap. The germline gives CDR1 SGHAT, CDR2 FQNNGV. CDR3 amino acids: CASSYSAARRMNTEAFF. The CDR3 DNA follows: TGTGCCAGCAGCTATTCCGCCGCACGGAGGATGAACACTGAAGCTTTCTTT.

The chain carries TRBV29-1 and TRBJ2-1, with 8 bases aligning to TRBD2. The germline CDR1 and CDR2 sequences are SQVTM and ANQGSEA. CDR3 length: 15 amino acids. V gave up 8 bases and J gave up 0 bases; unmatched junction bases: 9. CDR3 sequence (DNA): TGCAGCTCACCAGCCGGGACTAGCTCCTACAATGAGCAGTTCTTC. Its translation is CSSPAGTSSYNEQFF.

This clonotype has more than one count but fewer than ten. The chain uses TRBV7-9 and TRBJ2-7; D unclear. V was pared by 2 bases and J by 0 bases, with 8 bases between. CDR1 and CDR2 from the germline V gene are SEHNR and FQNEAQ (reference sequence). The CDR3 spans 14 residues. The DNA for the CDR3 is TGTGCCAGCAGCTTATTGGGAATCTCCTACGAGCAGTACTTC. It specifies CASSLLGISYEQYF.

This clonotype has at least ten counts. The chain employs TRBV12-3 or TRBV12-4 and TRBJ2-7; D is possibly TRBD1 (5 bases). This CDR3 contains 14 residues. V was trimmed by 2 bases and J by 5 bases, leaving 13 bases between them. The CDR3 DNA is TGTGCCAGCAGTTTATTGGCAGGGCAGAACGAGCAGTACTTC. Translated: CASSLLAGQNEQYF.

This chain joins TRBV20-1 and TRBJ1-1; unclear D gene. Germline V lookup: CDR1 DFQATT, CDR2 SNEGSKA (reference sequence). V was clipped by 3 bases and J by 2 bases, with 10 bases between them. The length of the CDR3 is 13 residues. This CDR3 is CSASNSLNTEAFF. CDR3 DNA: TGCAGTGCTAGTAATAGCTTAAACACTGAAGCTTTCTTT.

V gene TRBV29-1 combines with J gene TRBJ2-5; 10 nucleotides agree with TRBD1. From germline, CDR1 is SQVTM and CDR2 ANQGSEA. V dropped 7 bases and J dropped 6; count of bases not matched to a gene: 8. This CDR3 spans 13 amino acids. The CDR3 nucleotides are TGCAGCGGGACCGGGACAGGGGTCCAGACCCAGTACTTC. Its translation: CSGTGTGVQTQYF.

This clonotype turned up a few times. The gene calls are TRBV20-1 and TRBJ2-3; D is uncertain. Germline loops: CDR1 DFQATT, CDR2 SNEGSKA (reference sequence). The CDR3 covers 13 residues. V was cut by 0 bases and J by 5 bases, with 9 bases left in between. CDR3 loop: CSARDPRGDTQYF. The CDR3 nucleotides read TGCAGTGCTAGAGACCCCCGCGGAGATACGCAGTATTTT.

The rearrangement links TRBV5-1 to TRBJ1-2; 10 positions match TRBD1. The J segment lost 11 bases and the V segment lost 4 bases, leaving 5 bases of the junction unmatched. The CDR3 extends over 12 amino acids. From germline, CDR1 is SGHRS and CDR2 YFSETQ. The CDR3 spells CASSTRQGAYTF. In DNA form, the CDR3 reads TGCGCCAGCAGCACCAGACAGGGGGCATACACCTTC.